The present T cell receptor beta chain was sequenced within a study of cytomegalovirus exposure and HLA in healthy donors. Turning to the study itself: The early release's HLA-typed donors yielded 70 million to 85 million unique TCRs.

Turning to this clone: The antigen remains unidentified.

The study, taken as a whole, reports: In presence/absence analyses, roughly uniform sequencing depth across donors was assumed.

This CDR3 region has 14 residues. With 2 bases removed from V and 5 bases from J, the gap between germline ends came to 9 bases. Looked up from germline, CDR1 is MRHNA and CDR2 is SNTAGT. Both 60 Vbeta primers and 13 Jbeta primers went into the PCR. The protocol was immunoSEQ multiplex PCR, while the TCRdb copy is restricted to in-frame clones and leaves out a portion. The data show roughly 120,000 clones, and the top ten clones hold around 7%. This chain connects TRBV6-4 to TRBJ2-2; D might be TRBD1 (5 bases). The receptor was isolated from a man between 35 and 55 years old in good health and CMV-seropositive. Sequenced: PBMCs. CDR3 sequence: CASSDRGRTGELFF. The CDR3 nucleotides are TGTGCCAGCAGTGACAGGGGTAGAACCGGGGAGCTGTTTTTT.